This T cell receptor beta chain was obtained from a study of TIL therapy for anti-PD-1-resistant metastatic lung cancer. Time point: pre-treatment sample, taken before nivolumab and TIL therapy. Adults with stage 4 NSCLC were enrolled in a phase I trial. Trimming cost V 4 bases and J 3 bases, with 13 bases left between them. The CDR3 consists of 15 residues. Germline V gene lookup returns CDR1 LGHNA and CDR2 YNFKEQ. This was the immunoSEQ v3 assay. Each library reached around 1.9 million read pairs, or about 4.5-6.5 million at deep level. Profiling relied on immunoSEQ multiplex PCR, and the TCRdb table lists in-frame clones only, not all of them. The sample records 25,000 to 40,000 clones, 74% being singletons.

The specimen comprised blood, sampled at baseline. The J gene is TRBJ1-3, the V gene TRBV4-2, with D hard to call. The source is a woman aged 30-79 years with non-small cell lung cancer. The CDR3 spells CASSRQDSIGNTIYF. CDR3 nucleotides: TGTGCCAGCAGCCGCCAAGATTCTATTGGAAACACCATATATTTT.